This is a list of T cell receptor beta chains from one sample in a study of blood T cell repertoires in COVID-19. Sequenced by immunoSEQ multiplex PCR; TCRdb stores in-frame clones only, minus some. Of 67,000 or so clones listed, more than 65% were seen once; the top ten hold roughly 0.83%. Sequencing was done on a sample of peripheral blood. The source of these receptors is a woman aged 65 to 85 with acute or convalescent COVID-19. Both conserved end residues are part of each CDR3. The order of the fields is D gene, J gene, V gene, CDR3 length, clone size, CDR3 DNA, CDR3 protein. D genes are given only for firm matches. Expanded clones are given a class, and other clones once, few, many or no size at all.

TRBD1 TRBJ2-7 TRBV7-9 13 . TGTGCCAGCAGCTTACGGGACAGGGGCGAGCAGTACTTC CASSLRDRGEQYF
. TRBJ2-7 TRBV6-2/TRBV6-3 14 . TGTGCCAGCAGTTATTCGCGGGGCCTTTACGAGCAGTACTTC CASSYSRGLYEQYF
. TRBJ2-7 TRBV4-2 16 . TGTGCCAGCAGCCAACCGGCCCAGGGGCCGCCCTACGAGCAGTACTTC CASSQPAQGPPYEQYF
. TRBJ2-7 TRBV12-3/TRBV12-4 13 few TGTGCCAGCAGAGGTAGCGGCACCTACGAGCAGTACTTC CASRGSGTYEQYF
TRBD1 TRBJ2-7 TRBV10-1 13 . TGCGCCAGCAGTCGGGACAGGTCCTACGAGCAGTACTTC CASSRDRSYEQYF
TRBD1 TRBJ2-7 TRBV7-2 17 . TGTGCCAGCAGCTTAGCCCCCGGACAGGGGAACAATTACGAGCAGTACTTC CASSLAPGQGNNYEQYF
. TRBJ1-2 TRBV28 15 . TGTGCCAGCAGTTCCCCAGGGATGAAGAACTATGGCTACACCTTC CASSSPGMKNYGYTF
. TRBJ2-5 TRBV29-1 12 . TGCAGCGTTGATTACGGCCAAGAGACCCAGTACTTC CSVDYGQETQYF
. TRBJ1-5 TRBV11-2 15 . TGTGCCAGCAGCTTGGACAGTGCGTACAATCAGCCCCAGCATTTT CASSLDSAYNQPQHF
TRBD2 TRBJ2-2 TRBV19 17 . TGTGCCAGTAGGGTGACTAGCGGGGGACTGAACACCGGGGAGCTGTTTTTT CASRVTSGGLNTGELFF
TRBD1 TRBJ1-5 TRBV19 15 . TGTGCCAGTAGTACCCTTGGACAGGTTAATCAGCCCCAGCATTTT CASSTLGQVNQPQHF
. TRBJ2-7 TRBV2 15 . TGTGCCAGCAGTGAAAAATTCACAGGGTCCTACGAGCAGTACTTC CASSEKFTGSYEQYF
. TRBJ2-5 TRBV21-1 15 . TGTGCCAGCAGCACGACTGGACAGGGGATCGAGACCCAGTACTTC CASSTTGQGIETQYF
. TRBJ2-4 TRBV6-5 16 . TGTGCCAGCAGTTACTCCTTGGCCGGGGCCAAAAACATTCAGTACTTC CASSYSLAGAKNIQYF
. TRBJ1-1 TRBV21-1 15 . TGTGCCAGCAAGGGGGTAGGGGGCAGTAACACTGAAGCTTTCTTT CASKGVGGSNTEAFF
. TRBJ2-3 TRBV7-2 15 . TGTGCCAGCACCTCCAGCGCCAATCCGGGAGATACGCAGTATTTT CASTSSANPGDTQYF
. TRBJ1-2 TRBV27 15 . TGTGCCAGCCTGGCCAGGTCCGGGGGTGGATATGGCTACACCTTC CASLARSGGGYGYTF
TRBD1 TRBJ1-6 TRBV3-1/TRBV3-2 15 . TGTGCCAGCAGCTATACAGGGGAGAGTAATTCACCCCTCCACTTT CASSYTGESNSPLHF
. TRBJ1-1 TRBV5-8 15 . TGTGCCAGCAGCTTGGTGCCGGGAGTGAGGACTGAAGCTTTCTTT CASSLVPGVRTEAFF